A single sample gave rise to the 15 T cell receptor beta chains below, sequenced in a study of vaccination and CD4 T cells after COVID-19. TCRdb re-called the PCR reads with MiXCR, one entry per CDR3 protein. This sample has approximately 40,000 distinct CDR3 sequences, with 36% found just once. Time point indicated: late sampling 161 to 241 days after vaccination in a few convalescent patients. The source was CD4+ T cells from blood, collected about 7 months after SARS-CoV-2 vaccination. The receptors come from a human donor who had recovered from COVID-19.

This clonotype was seen a handful of times. CDR3 loop: CASSLNRGGSPLHF. For the CDR3, the DNA is TGTGCCAGCAGCTTAAATAGGGGCGGTTCACCCCTCCACTTT. This chain links TRBV7-9 with TRBJ1-6, with a tentative D call TRBD1 (5 bases). The CDR3 totals 14 residues. Trimming took off 2 bases at V and 9 bases at J, with 11 bases between the two ends. From germline, CDR1 is SEHNR and CDR2 FQNEAQ (reference sequence).

The genes are TRBV5-4 and TRBJ1-2; the D gene is possibly TRBD1 (5 bases). Germline lookup yields CDR1 SGHNT and CDR2 YYREEE (reference sequence). Trimming took off 0 bases at V and 3 bases at J, with 6 bases between the two ends. This CDR3 is built from 13 residues. This CDR3 is CASSLEGDYGYTF. CDR3 nucleotide sequence: TGTGCCAGCAGCTTGGAAGGGGACTATGGCTACACCTTC. Full variable domain (missing parts from reference TRBV5-4 and TRBJ1-2): ETGVTQSPTHLIKTRGQQVTLRCSSQSGHNTVSWYQQALGQGPQFIFQYYREEENGRGNFPPRFSGLQFPNYSSELNVNALELDDSALYLCASSLEGDYGYTFGSGTRLTVV.

This clonotype has only a few counts. This rearrangement joins TRBV7-2 to TRBJ2-5; the match to TRBD1 covers 8 bases. V lost 6 bases, J lost 1 base, and 10 bases stayed unmatched. CDR3 size: 16 residues. CDR1 and CDR2 (germline): SGHTA, FQGNSA. The CDR3 DNA sequence: TGTGCCAGCAGTTCCCTCGGGACAGGCTTCCAAGAGACCCAGTACTTC. This encodes CASSSLGTGFQETQYF.

This clonotype was seen more than once but under ten times. This chain joins TRBV19 and TRBJ1-2; the match to TRBD1 covers 7 bases. In germline, CDR1 is LNHDA, CDR2 SQIVND (reference sequence). The V gene end was trimmed by 1 base and the J gene end by 2 bases; junction bases not matched to a gene: 7. This CDR3 spans 16 amino acids. The CDR3 coding sequence is TGTGCCAGTAGTATAGTCTTTGGGGACAGCAACTATGGCTACACCTTC. Its protein is CASSIVFGDSNYGYTF.

The chain recombines TRBV12-3 or TRBV12-4 with TRBJ1-6; no clear D. The CDR3 covers 15 residues. The germline V and J ends were trimmed by 1 base and 3 bases, with 7 bases remaining between them. The CDR3 region has the DNA TGTGCCAGCAGTTTAGTGACGGGCTATAATTCACCCCTCCACTTT. Translating it yields CASSLVTGYNSPLHF.

V and J are TRBV7-3 and TRBJ2-6; D unresolved. The CDR3 contains 14 residues. V lost 6 bases, J lost 2 bases, and 8 bases lay in between. Germline V gene lookup returns CDR1 SGHTA and CDR2 FQGTGA. CDR3 protein: CASRGNPGANVLTF. CDR3 sequence (DNA): TGTGCCAGCAGGGGGAATCCTGGGGCCAACGTCCTGACTTTC.

The rearrangement links TRBV20-1 to TRBJ2-4; D not certain. CDR1 is DFQATT, CDR2 SNEGSKA, per germline (reference sequence). The CDR3 is 17 residues long. The ends were cut back, 0 bases at V and 0 bases at J, with 15 bases in the middle. The CDR3 loop is CSARDLRQAIAKNIQYF. CDR3 coding DNA: TGCAGTGCTAGAGATCTAAGGCAGGCTATAGCCAAAAACATTCAGTACTTC.

The genes are TRBV7-2 and TRBJ2-1; possible D gene TRBD2, 6 bases. Germline V CDR1 and CDR2: SGHTA, FQGNSA. V was pared by 1 base and J by 15 bases, with 19 bases between. The CDR3 length is 14 residues. This chain's CDR3 is CASSLGGVGEYPFF. The CDR3 DNA reads TGTGCCAGCAGCTTAGGGGGGGTGGGCGAGTATCCGTTCTTC.

The chain joins TRBV7-9 to TRBJ2-5, with D perhaps matching TRBD1 (6 bases). This CDR3 comprises 18 residues. In germline, CDR1 is SEHNR, CDR2 FQNEAQ (reference sequence). V lost 5 bases, J lost 1 base, and 23 bases lay in between. The CDR3 here is CASSLPPQGTAAQETQYF. CDR3 nucleotides: TGTGCCAGCAGCCTTCCCCCACAGGGCACCGCAGCCCAAGAGACCCAGTACTTC. The full variable domain, its missing parts supplied by reference TRBV7-9 and TRBJ2-5, is DTGVSQNPRHKITKRGQNVTFRCDPISEHNRLYWYRQTLGQGPEFLTYFQNEAQLEKSRLLSDRFSAERPKGSFSTLEIQRTEQGDSAMYLCASSLPPQGTAAQETQYFGPGTRLLVL.

On this clonotype: A read error may account for a junction end that differs from germline. The V and J genes are TRBV23-1 and TRBJ1-1; D not resolved. TRBV23-1 is classed as an ORF, of uncertain function. This CDR3 is 12 amino acids long. The CDR3 spells CASTRSLWAECF. The CDR3 DNA sequence: TGCGCCAGCACTCGGTCCCTTTGGGCCGAATGCTTT.

This clonotype was observed once. This sequence joins TRBV7-2 and TRBJ2-7, with TRBD1 identical over 9 bases. CDR1 and CDR2 (germline): SGHTA, FQGNSA. CDR3 length: 14 residues. Unmatched junction bases numbered 7, after V lost 5 bases and J lost 5 bases. This CDR3 reads CASSPSRDRDEQYF. DNA for the CDR3: TGTGCCAGCAGCCCCTCCCGGGACAGGGACGAGCAGTACTTC.

This clonotype was detected a few times. This chain uses TRBV7-9 with TRBJ2-5, with TRBD2 identical over 9 bases. J lost 5 bases, V lost 5 bases, and 18 bases had no gene match. This CDR3 is built from 18 residues. CDR1 and CDR2 from the germline V gene are SEHNR and FQNEAQ (reference sequence). CDR3 protein: CASSQDFLAGTERETQYF. The CDR3 DNA sequence: TGTGCCAGCAGCCAAGATTTCCTAGCGGGAACCGAGAGGGAGACCCAGTACTTC.

Notes on this clonotype: Here the CDR3 omits its conserved ending phenylalanine or tryptophan, so a read error is the likely source. The chain couples TRBV19 to TRBJ2-7, with D tentatively TRBD1 (5 bases). The CDR3 has 11 amino acids. Germline values: CDR1 LNHDA, CDR2 SQIVND (reference sequence). V dropped 5 bases and J dropped 4 bases, with 6 bases sitting between them. In DNA, the CDR3 is TGTGCCAGTAGTGCAGGGTACGAGCAGTACCTC. Translated, it gives CASSAGYEQYL.

The rearrangement links TRBV14 to TRBJ2-5; 8 positions match TRBD2. Germline CDR1 reads SGHDN; CDR2 reads FVKESK. This CDR3 region has 15 residues. The J segment lost 2 bases and the V segment lost 4 bases, leaving 6 bases of the junction unmatched. The CDR3 coding sequence is TGTGCCAGCAGCCCCGGGAGGGCCAGACAAGAGACCCAGTACTTC. It translates to CASSPGRARQETQYF.

The gene calls are TRBV20-1 and TRBJ2-6, with 10 bases that match TRBD2. Germline-derived CDR1 and CDR2 are DFQATT and SNEGSKA (reference sequence). The CDR3 has 17 residues. V shed 3 bases, J shed 1 base, and the junction held 6 bases outside the gene matches. CDR3 nucleotides: TGCAGTGCTAGCCAGGTAGCGGGAGGTTCTGGGGCCAACGTCCTGACTTTC. Translating gives CSASQVAGGSGANVLTF.